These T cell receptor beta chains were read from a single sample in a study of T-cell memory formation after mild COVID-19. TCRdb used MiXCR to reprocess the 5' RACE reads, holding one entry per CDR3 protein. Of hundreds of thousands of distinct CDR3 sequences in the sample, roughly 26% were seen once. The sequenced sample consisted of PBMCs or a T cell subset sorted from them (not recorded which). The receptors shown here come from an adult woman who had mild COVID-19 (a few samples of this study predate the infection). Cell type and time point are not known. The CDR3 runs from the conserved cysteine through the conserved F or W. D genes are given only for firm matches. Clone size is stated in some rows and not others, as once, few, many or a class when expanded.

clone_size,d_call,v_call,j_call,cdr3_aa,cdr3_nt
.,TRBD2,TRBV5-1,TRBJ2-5,CASRFSSGVQETQYF,TGCGCCAGCAGGTTCTCGAGCGGGGTCCAAGAGACCCAGTACTTC
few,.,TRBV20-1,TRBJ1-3,CSARPGSRYSGNTIYF,TGCAGTGCTAGGCCAGGGTCCCGCTACTCTGGAAACACCATATATTTT
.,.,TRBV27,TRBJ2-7,CASSSPEGSGQYF,TGTGCCAGCAGTTCCCCTGAAGGGAGCGGGCAGTACTTC
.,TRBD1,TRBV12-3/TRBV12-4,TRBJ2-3,CASSQGALSTDTQYF,TGTGCCAGCAGTCAGGGGGCACTCAGCACAGATACGCAGTATTTT
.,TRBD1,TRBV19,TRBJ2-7,CASRRTGSHEQYF,TGTGCCAGTAGGAGGACAGGGAGCCACGAGCAGTACTTC
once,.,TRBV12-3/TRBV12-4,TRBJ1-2,CASSQTPFGGPNYGYTF,TGTGCCAGCAGCCAAACCCCCTTTGGGGGTCCTAACTATGGCTACACCTTC
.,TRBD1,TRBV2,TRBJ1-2,CASSGIGTGEGYGYTF,TGTGCCAGCAGTGGAATCGGGACAGGGGAGGGGTATGGCTACACCTTC
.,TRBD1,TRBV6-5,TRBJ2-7,CASSAFGTGSYEQYF,TGTGCCAGCAGTGCCTTCGGGACAGGTTCCTACGAGCAGTACTTC
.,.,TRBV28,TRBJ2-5,CATFTNREETQYF,TGTGCCACCTTCACCAACAGGGAAGAGACCCAGTACTTC
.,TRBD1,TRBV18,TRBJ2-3,CASSPDRVGTDTQYF,TGTGCCAGCTCACCTGACAGGGTGGGCACAGATACGCAGTATTTT
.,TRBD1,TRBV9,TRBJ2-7,CASSVGQETYEQYF,TGTGCCAGCAGCGTGGGACAGGAGACCTACGAGCAGTACTTC
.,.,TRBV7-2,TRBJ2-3,CASSYGGSTQYF,TGTGCCAGCAGCTATGGGGGGAGCACGCAGTATTTT
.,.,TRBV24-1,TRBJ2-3,CATSDLVAGVDTQYF,TGTGCCACCAGTGATTTAGTGGCAGGGGTAGATACGCAGTATTTT
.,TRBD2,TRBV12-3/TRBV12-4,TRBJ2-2,CASSFTGTSSTGELFF,TGTGCCAGCAGTTTTACCGGGACTAGTAGCACCGGGGAGCTGTTTTTT
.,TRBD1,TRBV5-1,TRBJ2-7,CASSAGQDLREQYF,TGCGCCAGCAGCGCGGGACAGGATCTACGCGAGCAGTACTTC
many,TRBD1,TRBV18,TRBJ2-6,CASSPRTGSLSGANVLTF,TGTGCCAGCTCACCAAGGACAGGGTCCTTATCTGGGGCCAACGTCCTGACTTTC
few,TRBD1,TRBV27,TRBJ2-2,CASSLSDPGQGIGELFF,TGTGCCAGCAGTTTATCGGACCCGGGACAGGGTATCGGGGAGCTGTTTTTT
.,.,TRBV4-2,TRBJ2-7,CASSQEGSRSRAYEQYF,TGTGCCAGCAGCCAAGAAGGGTCTCGATCGCGGGCCTACGAGCAGTACTTC
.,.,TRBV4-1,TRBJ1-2,CASTSTTGRVYGYTF,TGCGCCAGCACTTCCACAACGGGCAGAGTCTATGGCTACACCTTC
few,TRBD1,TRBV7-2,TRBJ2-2,CASRGQGASGELFF,TGTGCCAGCAGGGGGCAGGGGGCTTCCGGGGAGCTGTTTTTT
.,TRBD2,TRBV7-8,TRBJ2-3,CASSFRSGTSDTDTQYF,TGTGCCAGCAGCTTTCGATCCGGGACTAGCGACACAGATACGCAGTATTTT
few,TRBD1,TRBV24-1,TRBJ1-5,CATSDGQGNQPQHF,TGTGCCACCAGTGACGGACAGGGCAATCAGCCCCAGCATTTT
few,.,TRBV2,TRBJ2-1,CASRDWYNEQFF,TGTGCCAGCAGAGACTGGTACAATGAGCAGTTCTTC
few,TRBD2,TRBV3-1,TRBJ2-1,CASSTTSGYNEQFF,TGTGCCAGCAGCACGACTAGCGGATACAATGAGCAGTTCTTC
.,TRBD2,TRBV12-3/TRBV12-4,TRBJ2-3,CASKVAGGVTDTQYF,TGTGCCAGCAAAGTAGCGGGGGGGGTCACAGATACGCAGTATTTT
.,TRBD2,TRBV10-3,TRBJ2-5,CAISDVAGEETQYF,TGTGCCATCAGTGATGTAGCGGGGGAAGAGACCCAGTACTTC
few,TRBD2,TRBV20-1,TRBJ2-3,CSAPGGTSITDTQYF,TGCAGTGCACCCGGGGGGACTAGCATCACAGATACGCAGTATTTT
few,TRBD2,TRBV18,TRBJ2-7,CASSPRQRGGLRTYEQYF,TGTGCCAGCTCACCACGACAGCGGGGGGGCCTAAGGACCTACGAGCAGTACTTC
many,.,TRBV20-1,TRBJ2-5,CSGTAQETQYF,TGCAGTGGGACTGCCCAAGAGACCCAGTACTTC
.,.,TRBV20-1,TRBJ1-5,CSVGSAHRNQPQHF,TGCAGTGTGGGGAGCGCACACCGCAATCAGCCCCAGCATTTT
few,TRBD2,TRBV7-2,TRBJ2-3,CASSFREGPSDTQYF,TGTGCCAGCAGCTTTAGGGAGGGGCCGTCAGATACGCAGTATTTT
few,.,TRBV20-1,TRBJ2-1,CSARTGSSYNEQFF,TGCAGTGCTAGAACTGGGAGCTCCTACAATGAGCAGTTCTTC
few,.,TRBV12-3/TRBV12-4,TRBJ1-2,CASSPGGARGYGYTF,TGTGCCAGCAGTCCTGGCGGTGCTCGCGGCTATGGCTACACCTTC
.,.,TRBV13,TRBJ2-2,CASVQENGPGELFF,TGTGCCAGCGTTCAGGAGAACGGTCCCGGGGAGCTGTTTTTT
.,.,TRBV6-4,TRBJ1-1,CASSDSIYFANTEAFF,TGTGCCAGCAGTGACTCGATTTACTTCGCGAACACTGAAGCTTTCTTT
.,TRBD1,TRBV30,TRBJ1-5,CAWSIGTGRQPQHF,TGTGCCTGGAGTATCGGGACAGGGCGGCAGCCCCAGCATTTT
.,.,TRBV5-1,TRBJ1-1,CASSWTAEGTEAFF,TGCGCCAGCAGCTGGACGGCAGAAGGAACTGAAGCTTTCTTT